This T cell receptor beta chain was sequenced in a study of OX40 agonist ivuxolimab in advanced cancers. Regarding the complete study: Ivuxolimab was an agonistic, fully human IgG2 monoclonal antibody directed against OX40 (CD134), a costimulatory receptor. The point of sequencing TCRbeta in the periphery was to test whether ivuxolimab changed TCR sequence diversity and drove clonal T-cell expansion. Of the 50 to 55 patients in dose escalation, some 19 had hepatocellular carcinoma, some 15 had melanoma, 9 had renal cell carcinoma and 9 had head and neck cancer. Partial responses were achieved by three dose-escalation patients, of whom one had hepatocellular carcinoma and two had cutaneous melanoma. The paper reports the monotherapy dose-escalation portion (N = 52 patients) of the phase I ivuxolimab trial. In the dose-escalation cohort, 82.7% of patients were male, and the mean age was roughly 60 years, with a range of 23 to 79. Intravenous ivuxolimab was administered to patients every 2 weeks at six dose levels: 0.01, 0.1, 0.3, 1.5, 3 and 10 mg/kg. Prior anti-PD-1, anti-PD-L1 or anti-CTLA-4 therapy was permitted, and checkpoint inhibitors had been received by about two fifths of dose-escalation patients. Overall study results and their limits: Clonal expansion of both CD4+ and CD8+ blood T cells was observed from baseline to week 6 at doses 0.1 to 3.0 mg/kg. After ivuxolimab, expanded clones were on average more numerous among CD8+ T cells than among CD4+ T cells. The antigen specificity of the peripheral T cells that underwent clonal expansion was not determined. In partial responders in the 0.1-3.0 mg/kg groups, normalized peripheral clonal expansion was found to be among the lowest, especially among CD8+ T cells. Low levels of normalized T-cell clonal expansion were also seen in some nonresponding patients.

Genomic DNA was isolated from the sorted cells so that the TCRbeta CDR3 region could be sequenced. TCRbeta CDR3 regions were sequenced using the immunoSEQ Assay. TCRdb re-hosts the immuneACCESS table, in-frame sequences only. Its copies lack some clones; in the studies checked, an unresolved V gene accounts for under half of them, and the cause for the rest is not known. For this sample there are tens of thousands of clones; about 89% appear just once. The top ten hold around a third of the sample. Counted from cysteine to phenylalanine, this CDR3 has 14 amino acids. Just the 42-base CDR3 DNA is kept, in frame starting at base 1. V lost 5 bases and J lost 4 bases; the stretch between them is 15 bases long. CDR1 is given as SGHNT and CDR2 as YYREEE, both from the germline V gene (reference sequence). Notes on this clone: Its antigen is not yet known. Within one base of it there is no much larger clone, and no base qualities were kept.

The trial excluded patients who had a history of autoimmune disease or who were on systemic immunosuppression. In every dose cohort, peripheral blood was drawn for TCR sequencing at baseline, cycle 4 day 1, and cycle 7 day 1. Samples came from an open-label, multicenter, first-in-human phase I dose-escalation trial of ivuxolimab. The trial enrolled adults with locally advanced or metastatic head and neck squamous cell, hepatocellular, melanoma or renal cell carcinoma. CD4+ and CD8+ T cells were sorted separately from peripheral blood before TCR sequencing. The sequence derives from an adult with an advanced solid tumor such as melanoma, head and neck, liver or kidney cancer. This material consisted of CD4+ or CD8+ T cells sorted from blood, taken in a trial of the OX40 agonist ivuxolimab. The chain couples TRBV5-4 to TRBJ1-2, with TRBD1 as a weak D call on 5 bases. The DNA sequence follows: TGTGCCAGCAGGATACGAGGGACCCTCTATGGCTACACCTTC. Protein translation: CASRIRGTLYGYTF.